This entry lists 27 T cell receptor beta chains sequenced from one sample in a study of blood T cell repertoires in COVID-19. Profiling relied on immunoSEQ multiplex PCR, and the TCRdb table lists in-frame clones only, not all of them. Found here are roughly 500,000 clones, roughly 90% of them singletons; the top ten hold 1.8%. Material for sequencing was PBMCs or T cells enriched from blood (not recorded which). The origin of the receptors is a woman aged 35 to 49 who had recovered from COVID-19.

With regard to this clone: Because the CDR3's place on the DNA is in doubt, the DNA is left out and the CDR3 is given as listed by TCRdb. The chain joins TRBV4-3 to TRBJ2-7; the D call in the table, TRBD2, was not verified against the DNA. The CDR3 sequence runs 14 residues, both termini included. Germline V gives CDR1 LGHNA, CDR2 YSLEER. This CDR3 reads CASSLRAGAYEQYF.

This clone was picked up one time. The rearrangement uses TRBV5-6 and TRBJ1-4; D is uncertain. This CDR3 contains 14 residues. Trimming removed 3 bases from V and 7 bases from J, with 13 bases in between. Germline V lookup: CDR1 SGHDT, CDR2 YYEEEE. The CDR3 reads CASSSWYEGEKLFF. DNA for the CDR3: TGTGCCAGCAGCTCTTGGTATGAGGGTGAAAAACTGTTTTTT.

The rearrangement uses TRBV6-5 and TRBJ1-1; D is unclear. The length of the CDR3 is 14 residues. CDR1 MNHEY and CDR2 SVGAGI come from the germline V gene. The germline V and J ends were trimmed by 6 bases and 0 bases, with 11 bases remaining between them. The CDR3 loop reads CASRPRTMNTEAFF. CDR3 nucleotide sequence: TGTGCCAGCAGACCACGTACTATGAACACTGAAGCTTTCTTT.

This clone was counted a single time. The genes are TRBV27 and TRBJ2-3; D ambiguous. Trimming shortened V by 3 bases and J by 6 bases, and 7 bases separated the two germline ends. This CDR3 contains 12 residues. Germline V gene sequence: CDR1 MNHEY, CDR2 SMNVEV (reference sequence). This CDR3 reads CASSFGWDTQYF. The CDR3 coding sequence is TGTGCCAGCAGTTTTGGCTGGGATACGCAGTATTTT.

V and J are TRBV15 and TRBJ2-7, with 9 bases fitting TRBD2. J gave up 4 bases and V 5 bases, and 6 bases lay outside the gene matches. This CDR3 has 14 amino acids. CDR1 and CDR2 from the germline V gene are LNHNV and YYDKDF (reference sequence). The CDR3 reads CATSELSGSYEQYF. For the CDR3, the DNA is TGTGCCACCAGCGAGCTTAGCGGGAGTTACGAGCAGTACTTC.

This chain connects TRBV6-5 to TRBJ2-1; D uncertain. The CDR3 is 15 amino acids. V was shortened by 6 bases and J by 0 bases, with 12 bases between the two germline ends. Germline CDR1 and CDR2: MNHEY and SVGAGI. The CDR3 DNA reads TGTGCCAGCAGCCACCGAGGTTACTCCTACAATGAGCAGTTCTTC. Amino acid sequence: CASSHRGYSYNEQFF.

This clone was observed a few times. The genes are TRBV9 and TRBJ2-2; 12 positions agree with TRBD1. The ends lost 3 bases at V and 7 bases at J; junction bases unmatched: 4. Looked up from germline, CDR1 is SGDLS and CDR2 is YYNGEE. CDR3 length equals 15 residues. For the CDR3, the DNA is TGTGCCAGCAGCGGCGGGACAGGGGGCATCGGGGAGCTGTTTTTT. This codes for CASSGGTGGIGELFF. Full variable domain (remainder filled in from reference TRBV9 and TRBJ2-2): DSGVTQTPKHLITATGQRVTLRCSPRSGDLSVYWYQQSLDQGLQFLIQYYNGEERAKGNILERFSAQQFPDLHSELNLSSLELGDSALYFCASSGGTGGIGELFFGEGSRLTVL.

The V gene is TRBV3-1 (or the pseudogene TRBV3-2), the J gene TRBJ1-6; TRBD1 agrees at 8 bases. Per germline, CDR1 LGHDT and CDR2 YNNKEL (reference sequence). The CDR3 has 14 amino acids. V shed 10 bases and J 6 bases; nucleotides not matched to a gene: 8. CDR3 amino acids: CATSRGQGNSPLHF. CDR3 DNA: TGTGCCACCTCCAGGGGGCAAGGTAATTCACCCCTCCACTTT.

This chain connects TRBV11-2 to TRBJ2-7; 11 bases fit TRBD2. The V gene's germline CDR1 is SGHAT and CDR2 FQNNGV. V shed 0 bases, J shed 1 base, and the junction held 2 bases outside the gene matches. The CDR3 spans 16 residues. CDR3 DNA sequence: TGTGCCAGCAGCTTAGAGGCTAGCGGGAGGTCCTACGAGCAGTACTTC. It is translated as CASSLEASGRSYEQYF.

The rearrangement joins TRBV5-6 to TRBJ2-1; 16 bases match TRBD2. Germline CDR1 reads SGHDT; CDR2 reads YYEEEE. Trimming at V came to 4 bases and at J to 12 bases, leaving 4 bases not matched to a gene. The CDR3 has 14 amino acids. CDR3 sequence: CASSTGLAGGRQFF. Written as DNA, the CDR3 is TGTGCCAGCAGCACGGGACTAGCGGGAGGGAGGCAGTTCTTC. The whole variable domain, filled in from reference TRBV5-6 and TRBJ2-1, reads DAGVTQSPTHLIKTRGQQVTLRCSPKSGHDTVSWYQQALGQGPQFIFQYYEEEERQRGNFPDRFSGHQFPNYSSELNVNALLLGDSALYLCASSTGLAGGRQFFGPGTRLTVL.

The chain employs TRBV7-2 and TRBJ2-1, with no clear D. The germline V and J ends were trimmed by 2 bases and 3 bases, with 8 bases remaining between them. This CDR3 has 14 residues. The germline gives CDR1 SGHTA, CDR2 FQGNSA. In DNA, the CDR3 is TGTGCCAGCAGCTTAAGACGGGTCTACAATGAGCAGTTCTTC. This encodes CASSLRRVYNEQFF.

This chain connects TRBV2 to TRBJ1-3; no reliable D call. V was cut by 5 bases and J by 0 bases, with 8 bases left in between. The CDR3 is made up of 14 amino acids. Germline V CDR1 and CDR2: SNHLY, FYNNEI. CDR3 in DNA: TGTGCCAGCAGTAGACTCCGCTCTGGAAACACCATATATTTT. It specifies CASSRLRSGNTIYF.

The rearrangement uses TRBV7-9 and TRBJ2-7; 11 bases match TRBD2. The germline CDR1 and CDR2 sequences are SEHNR and FQNEAQ (reference sequence). With 3 bases clipped from V and 3 bases from J, the junction kept 1 base outside the gene matches. The CDR3 length is 14 residues. The CDR3 protein is CASSFSGRGYEQYF. The CDR3 DNA is TGTGCCAGCAGCTTTAGCGGGAGGGGCTACGAGCAGTACTTC.

This chain uses TRBV11-2 with TRBJ2-7; TRBD1 might be the D (6 bases). V shed 5 bases and J shed 0 bases, with 14 bases lying between them. Germline lookup yields CDR1 SGHAT and CDR2 FQNNGV. CDR3 length equals 15 residues. CDR3 amino acids: CASSHKTGFSYEQYF. The CDR3 nucleotides are TGTGCCAGCAGCCACAAAACAGGGTTCTCCTACGAGCAGTACTTC.

V usage is TRBV7-2 and J usage is TRBJ2-7; 8 bases agree with TRBD1. The CDR3 sequence is 13 residues long. Germline CDR1 and CDR2: SGHTA and FQGNSA. J lost 4 bases, V lost 5 bases, and 4 bases had no gene match. The CDR3 nucleotides are TGTGCCAGCAGCGCTTGGACAGGGTACGAGCAGTACTTC. It yields the protein CASSAWTGYEQYF.

The chain couples TRBV4-3 to TRBJ1-2; D not resolved. The germline V and J ends were trimmed by 1 base and 2 bases, with 11 bases remaining between them. CDR3 size: 15 residues. Germline V gives CDR1 LGHNA, CDR2 YSLEER. The CDR3 is CASSQGIASNYGYTF. CDR3 nucleotide sequence: TGCGCCAGCAGCCAAGGTATAGCCTCGAACTATGGCTACACCTTC.

This CDR3 reads CASSLAWGLNEQFF. DNA for the CDR3: TGTGCCAGCAGCTTAGCGTGGGGCCTGAATGAGCAGTTCTTC. This chain connects TRBV7-9 to TRBJ2-1; TRBD1 might be the D (5 bases). CDR1 is SEHNR and CDR2 is FQNEAQ in the germline V gene (reference sequence). Trimming cost V 0 bases and J 7 bases, with 10 bases left between them. CDR3 length equals 14 residues.

This clone has just one count. This chain connects TRBV11-2 to TRBJ2-3; TRBD2 aligns across 7 bases. V was clipped by 2 bases and J by 1 base; unmatched bases: 0. This CDR3 has 14 residues. The germline V gene has CDR1 SGHAT and CDR2 FQNNGV. The CDR3 bases are TGTGCCAGCAGCTTACTAGCGGGCACAGATACGCAGTATTTT. This translates into CASSLLAGTDTQYF.

This clone was found once. The rearrangement uses TRBV19 and TRBJ1-3, with a tentative D call TRBD1 (6 bases). Germline lookup yields CDR1 LNHDA and CDR2 SQIVND (reference sequence). The CDR3 length is 16 residues. V dropped 4 bases and J dropped 2 bases, with 15 bases sitting between them. The CDR3 reads CASSSLRGPPGNTIYF. The CDR3 DNA follows: TGTGCCAGTAGTAGTCTCAGGGGCCCTCCTGGAAACACCATATATTTT.

The chain links TRBV4-1 to TRBJ2-1; 8 bases map to TRBD1. The length of the CDR3 is 15 residues. The V segment lost 1 base and the J segment 9 bases; nucleotides outside the gene matches: 8. Germline CDR1 and CDR2: MGHRA and YSYEKL. CDR3 protein: CASSQVGTGTGEQFF. In nucleotides, the CDR3 is TGCGCCAGCAGCCAAGTTGGGACAGGTACGGGTGAGCAGTTCTTC.

V is TRBV19 and J is TRBJ2-7; 13 positions agree with TRBD2. Looked up from germline, CDR1 is LNHDA and CDR2 is SQIVND (reference sequence). The CDR3 runs to 15 residues. Trimming cost V 5 bases and J 2 bases; bases outside gene matches: 3. DNA of the CDR3: TGTGCCAGTAGTCCAGGACTAGCGGGAGCCTACGAGCAGTACTTC. It translates to CASSPGLAGAYEQYF.

This clone was observed once. This rearrangement joins TRBV19 to TRBJ1-2; D possibly corresponds to TRBD1 (6 bases). Germline V gene sequence: CDR1 LNHDA, CDR2 SQIVND (reference sequence). The ends were cut back, 3 bases at V and 6 bases at J, with 11 bases in the middle. This CDR3 is 13 amino acids long. CDR3 in DNA: TGTGCCAGTAGTATCCAGGGGCCAGATGGCTACACCTTC. Amino acid sequence: CASSIQGPDGYTF.

The gene calls are TRBV9 and TRBJ1-3, with TRBD1 matching 7 bases. This CDR3 spans 16 amino acids. Germline loops: CDR1 SGDLS, CDR2 YYNGEE. Losses at the gene ends were 0 bases for V and 4 bases for J; bases not matched to a gene: 7. The DNA of the CDR3 is TGTGCCAGCAGCGTAGACAGCTCCAGGGGGGGAAACACCATATATTTT. Protein product: CASSVDSSRGGNTIYF.

J is TRBJ2-3 and V is TRBV11-3; D is unclear. In germline, CDR1 is SGHNT, CDR2 YENEEA. Deletions cut 5 bases from V and 3 bases from J, with 6 bases between. CDR3 length: 12 amino acids. The CDR3, as DNA: TGTGCCAGCAGCCTTAGTACAGATACGCAGTATTTT. It yields the protein CASSLSTDTQYF.

The chain uses TRBV5-1 and TRBJ2-7; D not certain. V was trimmed by 3 bases and J by 7 bases, leaving 11 bases between them. The V gene's germline CDR1 is SGHRS and CDR2 YFSETQ. This CDR3 has 12 amino acids. CDR3 residues: CASSSGTFEQYF. CDR3 nucleotide sequence: TGCGCCAGCAGCTCAGGAACTTTTGAGCAGTACTTC.

The chain carries TRBV5-1 and TRBJ1-3; D remains ambiguous. Germline CDR1 reads SGHRS; CDR2 reads YFSETQ. V was shortened by 0 bases and J by 4 bases, with 11 bases between the two germline ends. The CDR3 loop spans 15 amino acids. The CDR3, as DNA: TGCGCCAGCAGCTTGGGAAGAGGATTCGGAAACACCATATATTTT. It codes for CASSLGRGFGNTIYF.

This clone has just one count. This chain connects TRBV11-2 to TRBJ2-1, with 12 bases that match TRBD2. The germline V gene has CDR1 SGHAT and CDR2 FQNNGV. CDR3 length equals 15 residues. Trimming at V came to 0 bases and at J to 15 bases, leaving 9 bases not matched to a gene. This CDR3 is CASSLESSGRVDRFF. In nucleotides, the CDR3 is TGTGCCAGCAGCTTAGAGTCTAGCGGGAGGGTAGACAGGTTCTTC. The full variable domain, rest sourced from reference TRBV11-2 and TRBJ2-1, is EAGVAQSPRYKIIEKRQSVAFWCNPISGHATLYWYQQILGQGPKLLIQFQNNGVVDDSQLPKDRFSAERLKGVDSTLKIQPAKLEDSAVYLCASSLESSGRVDRFFGPGTRLTVL.